Listed below are T cell receptor beta chains from one sample, sequenced in a study of circulating and synovial CD4+ cells in juvenile arthritis. Sequenced by immunoSEQ multiplex PCR; TCRdb stores in-frame clones only, minus some. Of over 30,000 clones in the sample, over 85% were seen once. The sequenced material came from CD4+ T cells from blood. These receptors originate from a human donor with juvenile idiopathic arthritis. CDR3s leave out the opening cysteine and the closing phenylalanine or tryptophan.

v_gene: TRBV19; len: 12; j_gene: TRBJ1-1; CDR3aa: ASSGRRMNTEAF
v_gene: TRBV19; len: 15; j_gene: TRBJ2-1; CDR3aa: ASSIMQAALSYNEQF
v_gene: TRBV6-5; len: 12; j_gene: TRBJ1-5; CDR3aa: ASSTPREDQPQH
v_gene: TRBV7-9; len: 15; j_gene: TRBJ2-7; CDR3aa: ASSLEFGSPVYYEQY
v_gene: TRBV2; len: 14; j_gene: TRBJ2-3; CDR3aa: ASSATRTGGTDTQY
v_gene: TRBV6-5; len: 12; j_gene: TRBJ2-1; CDR3aa: ASSWGRGAREQF
v_gene: TRBV6-6; len: 12; j_gene: TRBJ2-7; CDR3aa: ASSSLDLLRGQY
v_gene: TRBV14; len: 10; j_gene: TRBJ2-7; CDR3aa: ASRQGLGEQY
v_gene: TRBV9; len: 13; j_gene: TRBJ2-2; CDR3aa: ASRKLAGEAGELF
v_gene: TRBV7-2; len: 12; j_gene: TRBJ1-3; CDR3aa: ASRVPGQLNTIY
v_gene: TRBV19; len: 11; j_gene: TRBJ1-1; CDR3aa: ASSVLMNTEAF
v_gene: TRBV7-6; len: 12; j_gene: TRBJ2-1; CDR3aa: ASSFGQGAGEQF
v_gene: TRBV21-1; len: 11; j_gene: TRBJ2-1; CDR3aa: ASSISGGHEQF
v_gene: TRBV25-1; len: 11; j_gene: TRBJ2-7; CDR3aa: ASSELSRGEQY
v_gene: TRBV4-3; len: 13; j_gene: TRBJ1-1; CDR3aa: ASSQDLKGATEAF
v_gene: TRBV6-5; len: 11; j_gene: TRBJ1-2; CDR3aa: ASSYTSNYGYT
v_gene: TRBV7-2; len: 7; j_gene: TRBJ1-1; CDR3aa: ASGEKAF
v_gene: TRBV27; len: 12; j_gene: TRBJ1-5; CDR3aa: ASSRGQFNQPQH
v_gene: TRBV4-2; len: 13; j_gene: TRBJ2-7; CDR3aa: ASSGSGQGAGEQY
v_gene: TRBV5-1; len: 16; j_gene: TRBJ2-7; CDR3aa: ASSLVPGGADIGSEQY
v_gene: TRBV6-1; len: 11; j_gene: TRBJ2-7; CDR3aa: ASSEAYYYEQY
v_gene: TRBV6-1; len: 10; j_gene: TRBJ2-7; CDR3aa: ASSEHSYEQY